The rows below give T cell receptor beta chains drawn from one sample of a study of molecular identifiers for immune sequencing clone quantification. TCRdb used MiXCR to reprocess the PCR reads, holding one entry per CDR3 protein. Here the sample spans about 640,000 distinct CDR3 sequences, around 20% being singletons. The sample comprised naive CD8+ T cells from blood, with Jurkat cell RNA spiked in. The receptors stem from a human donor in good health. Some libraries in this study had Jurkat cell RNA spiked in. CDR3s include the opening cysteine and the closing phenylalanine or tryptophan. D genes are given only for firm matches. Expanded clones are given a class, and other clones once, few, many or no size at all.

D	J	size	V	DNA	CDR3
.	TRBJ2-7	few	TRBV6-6	TGTGGCAGCAGCCTCGGCGGAGAGCAGTACTTC	CGSSLGGEQYF
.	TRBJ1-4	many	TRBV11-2	TGTGCCAGCAGCTTATATGAAGATAATGAAAAACTGTTTTTT	CASSLYEDNEKLFF
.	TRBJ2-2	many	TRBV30	TGTGCCTGGAGCGACGGAAGCCTGAACACCGGGGAGCTGTTTTTT	CAWSDGSLNTGELFF
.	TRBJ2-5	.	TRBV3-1	TGTGCCAGCAGCCAACGGCATCTGGAGACCCAGTACTTC	CASSQRHLETQYF
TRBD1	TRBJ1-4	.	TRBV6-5	TGTGCCAGCAGTCCAGGGGGCACGGATGAAAAACTGTTTTTT	CASSPGGTDEKLFF
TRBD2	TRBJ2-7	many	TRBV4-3	TGCGCCAGCAGCCAAGATGGGCTAGCGGAGTACGAGCAGTACTTC	CASSQDGLAEYEQYF
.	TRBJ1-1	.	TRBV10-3	TGTGCCATCAGTCAGACAGGACAGAACACTGAAGCTTTCTTT	CAISQTGQNTEAFF
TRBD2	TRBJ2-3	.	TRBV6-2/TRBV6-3	TGTGCCAGTAAGTTAGCAAGGGCTAGCGGGGACGCAGAGACGCAGTATTTT	CASKLARASGDAETQYF
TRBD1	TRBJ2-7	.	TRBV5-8	TGTGCCAGCAGCAGAGGCCGGGACAGGGGGTCCTACGAGCAGTACTTC	CASSRGRDRGSYEQYF
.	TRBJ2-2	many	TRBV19	TGTGCCAGTAGTATTTCGAACCGGGGCACCGGGGAGCTGTTTTTT	CASSISNRGTGELFF
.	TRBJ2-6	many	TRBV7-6	TGTGCCAGCAGCAATGGGGCCAACGTCCTGACTTTC	CASSNGANVLTF
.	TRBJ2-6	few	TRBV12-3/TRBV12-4	TGTGCCAGCAGTTTCTCAGGGTCTGGGGCCAACGTCCTGACTTTC	CASSFSGSGANVLTF
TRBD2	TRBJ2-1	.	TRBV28	TGTGCCAGCAGTTTTCGGACTAGCGGGAACGAGCAGTTCTTC	CASSFRTSGNEQFF
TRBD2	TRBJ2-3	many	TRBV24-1	TGTGCCACCAGTGATTTGTCCATGGGAGGGCCCTCAGATACGCAGTATTTT	CATSDLSMGGPSDTQYF
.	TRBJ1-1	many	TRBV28	TGTGCCAGCAGTTTAGGTTTCAACACTGAAGCTTTCTTT	CASSLGFNTEAFF
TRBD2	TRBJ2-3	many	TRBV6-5	TGTGCCAGCAGTACTGGACTAGCAGGGACAGATACGCAGTATTTT	CASSTGLAGTDTQYF
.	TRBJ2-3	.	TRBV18	TGTGCCAGCTCACCACGGACGATGGTAGCGCATAGCACAGATACGCAGTATTTT	CASSPRTMVAHSTDTQYF